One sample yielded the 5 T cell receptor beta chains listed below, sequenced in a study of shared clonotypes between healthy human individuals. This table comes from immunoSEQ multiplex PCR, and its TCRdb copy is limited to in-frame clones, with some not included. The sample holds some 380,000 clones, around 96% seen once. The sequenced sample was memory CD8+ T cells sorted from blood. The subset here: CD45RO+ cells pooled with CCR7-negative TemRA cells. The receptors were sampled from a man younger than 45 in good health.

The CDR3 sequence is CASSFLAGGVEQFF. The DNA of the CDR3 is TGTGCCAGTAGTTTCCTAGCGGGAGGCGTTGAGCAGTTCTTC. The gene calls are TRBV19 and TRBJ2-1; 11 bases are shared with TRBD2. The V gene end was trimmed by 5 bases and the J gene end by 9 bases; junction bases not matched to a gene: 6. Germline V gene lookup returns CDR1 LNHDA and CDR2 SQIVND (reference sequence). CDR3 size: 14 residues. Variable domain in full (rest from reference TRBV19 and TRBJ2-1): DGGITQSPKYLFRKEGQNVTLSCEQNLNHDAMYWYRQDPGQGLRLIYYSQIVNDFQKGDIAEGYSVSREKKESFPLTVTSAQKNPTAFYLCASSFLAGGVEQFFGPGTRLTVL.

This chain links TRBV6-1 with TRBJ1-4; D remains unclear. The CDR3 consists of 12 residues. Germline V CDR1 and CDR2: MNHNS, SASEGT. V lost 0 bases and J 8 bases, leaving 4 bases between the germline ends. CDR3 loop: CASSEATEKLFF. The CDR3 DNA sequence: TGTGCCAGCAGTGAAGCTACGGAAAAACTGTTTTTT.

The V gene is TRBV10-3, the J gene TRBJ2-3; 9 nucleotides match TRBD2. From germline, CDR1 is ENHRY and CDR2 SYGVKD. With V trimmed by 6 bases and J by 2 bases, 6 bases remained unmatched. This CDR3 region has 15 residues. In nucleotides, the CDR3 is TGTGCCATCAGAAGCGGGAGGAAAACCACAGATACGCAGTATTTT. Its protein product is CAIRSGRKTTDTQYF.

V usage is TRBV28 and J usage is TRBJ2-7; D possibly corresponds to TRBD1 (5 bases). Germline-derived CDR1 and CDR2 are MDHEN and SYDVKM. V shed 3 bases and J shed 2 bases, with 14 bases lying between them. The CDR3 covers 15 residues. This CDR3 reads CASSFWQGGTYEQYF. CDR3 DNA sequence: TGTGCCAGCAGTTTTTGGCAGGGTGGGACCTACGAGCAGTACTTC.

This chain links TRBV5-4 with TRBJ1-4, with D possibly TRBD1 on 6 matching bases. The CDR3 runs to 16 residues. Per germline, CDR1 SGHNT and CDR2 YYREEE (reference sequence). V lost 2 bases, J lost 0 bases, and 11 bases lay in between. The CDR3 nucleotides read TGTGCCAGCAGCTTCGGGACACCTGCAACTAATGAAAAACTGTTTTTT. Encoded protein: CASSFGTPATNEKLFF. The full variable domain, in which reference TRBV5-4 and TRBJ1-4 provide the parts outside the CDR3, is ETGVTQSPTHLIKTRGQQVTLRCSSQSGHNTVSWYQQALGQGPQFIFQYYREEENGRGNFPPRFSGLQFPNYSSELNVNALELDDSALYLCASSFGTPATNEKLFFGSGTQLSVL.